Sequencing of this T cell receptor (beta chain) was carried out in a study of blood T cell repertoires in COVID-19. Clones were read by immunoSEQ multiplex PCR, and TCRdb kept only the in-frame ones, dropping some. Among some 360,000 clones listed, approximately 89% were seen once. This CDR3 comprises 15 residues. V was clipped by 6 bases and J by 8 bases, with 22 bases between them. The V gene's germline CDR1 is KGHSH and CDR2 LQKENI. Material: peripheral blood. The sequence was collected from a woman in her sixties with COVID-19, enrolled during active disease. The V and J genes are TRBV18 and TRBJ1-2; maybe TRBD1 (6 bases). This CDR3 is CASSRGRDIMEGYTF. The CDR3, as DNA: TGTGCCAGCTCTCGGGGCAGGGACATAATGGAAGGCTACACCTTC.